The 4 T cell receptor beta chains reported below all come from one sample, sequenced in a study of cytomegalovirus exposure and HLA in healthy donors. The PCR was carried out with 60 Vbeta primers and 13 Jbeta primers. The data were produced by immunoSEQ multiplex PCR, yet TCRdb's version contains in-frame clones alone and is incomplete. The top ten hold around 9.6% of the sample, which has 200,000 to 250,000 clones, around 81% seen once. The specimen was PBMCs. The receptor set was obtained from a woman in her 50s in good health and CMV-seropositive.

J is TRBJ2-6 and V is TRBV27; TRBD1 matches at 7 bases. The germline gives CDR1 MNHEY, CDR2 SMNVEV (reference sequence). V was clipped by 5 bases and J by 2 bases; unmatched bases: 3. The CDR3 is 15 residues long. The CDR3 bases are TGTGCCAGCAGTCCCCAGGGGGCTGGGGCCAACGTCCTGACTTTC. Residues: CASSPQGAGANVLTF.

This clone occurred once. The CDR3 coding sequence is TGTGCCAGCAGCGTAGAGGGGCAGGGACTGTACTTC. This codes for CASSVEGQGLYF. The V call is TRBV9, the J call TRBJ2-7; D might be TRBD2 (6 bases). CDR1 and CDR2 (germline): SGDLS, YYNGEE. Between the trimmed V and J ends, which lost 0 bases and 12 bases, there was a span of 13 bases. This CDR3 is built from 12 residues. The entire variable domain, with the rest obtained from reference TRBV9 and TRBJ2-7, is as follows: DSGVTQTPKHLITATGQRVTLRCSPRSGDLSVYWYQQSLDQGLQFLIQYYNGEERAKGNILERFSAQQFPDLHSELNLSSLELGDSALYFCASSVEGQGLYFGPGTRLTVT.

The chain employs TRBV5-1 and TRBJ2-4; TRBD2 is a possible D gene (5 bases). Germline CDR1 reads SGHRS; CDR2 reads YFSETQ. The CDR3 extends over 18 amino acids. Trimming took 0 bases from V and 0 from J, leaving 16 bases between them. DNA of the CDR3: TGCGCCAGCAGCTTGGGAGGAGGAGCCTTGTTAGCCAAAAACATTCAGTACTTC. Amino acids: CASSLGGGALLAKNIQYF.

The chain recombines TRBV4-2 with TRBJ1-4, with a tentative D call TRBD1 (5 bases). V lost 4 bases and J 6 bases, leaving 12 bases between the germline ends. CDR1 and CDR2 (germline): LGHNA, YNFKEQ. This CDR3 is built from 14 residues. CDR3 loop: CASSPRGFDEKLFF. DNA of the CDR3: TGTGCCAGCAGCCCCCGGGGGTTCGATGAAAAACTGTTTTTT.